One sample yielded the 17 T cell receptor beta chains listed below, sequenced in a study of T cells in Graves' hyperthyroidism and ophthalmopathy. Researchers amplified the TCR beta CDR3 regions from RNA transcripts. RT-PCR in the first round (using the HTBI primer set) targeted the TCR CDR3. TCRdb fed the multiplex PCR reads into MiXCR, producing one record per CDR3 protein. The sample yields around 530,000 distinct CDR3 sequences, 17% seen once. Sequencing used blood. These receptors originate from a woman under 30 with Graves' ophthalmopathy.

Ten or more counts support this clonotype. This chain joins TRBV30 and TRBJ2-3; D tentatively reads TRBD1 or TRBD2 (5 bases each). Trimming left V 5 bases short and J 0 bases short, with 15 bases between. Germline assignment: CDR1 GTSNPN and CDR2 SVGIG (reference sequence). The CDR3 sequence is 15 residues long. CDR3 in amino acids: CAWEAGTGSTDTQYF. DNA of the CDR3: TGTGCCTGGGAAGCCGGGACGGGAAGCACAGATACGCAGTATTTT.

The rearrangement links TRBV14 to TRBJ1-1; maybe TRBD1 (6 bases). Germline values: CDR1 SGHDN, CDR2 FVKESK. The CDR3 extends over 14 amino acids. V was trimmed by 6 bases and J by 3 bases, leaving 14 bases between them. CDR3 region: CASRPGAGDTEAFF. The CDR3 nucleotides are TGTGCCAGCAGACCGGGGGCGGGAGACACTGAAGCTTTCTTT.

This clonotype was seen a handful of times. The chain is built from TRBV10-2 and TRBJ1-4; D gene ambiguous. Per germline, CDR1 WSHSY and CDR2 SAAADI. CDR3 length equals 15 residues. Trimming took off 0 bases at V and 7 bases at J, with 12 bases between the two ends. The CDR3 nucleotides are TGCGCCAGCAGTGAGTCGAGTGGTGGAAGTGAAAAACTGTTTTTT. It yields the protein CASSESSGGSEKLFF.

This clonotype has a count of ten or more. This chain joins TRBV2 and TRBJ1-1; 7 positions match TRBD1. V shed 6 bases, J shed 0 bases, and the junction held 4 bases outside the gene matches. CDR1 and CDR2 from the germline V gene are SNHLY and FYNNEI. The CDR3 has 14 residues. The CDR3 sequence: CASRGDSMNTEAFF. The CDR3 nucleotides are TGTGCCAGCAGGGGGGACAGCATGAACACTGAAGCTTTCTTT.

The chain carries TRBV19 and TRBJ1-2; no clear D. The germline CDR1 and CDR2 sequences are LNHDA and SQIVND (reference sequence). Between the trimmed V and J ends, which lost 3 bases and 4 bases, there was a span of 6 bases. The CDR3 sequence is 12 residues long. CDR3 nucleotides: TGTGCCAGTAGTATCCGCAGCTATGGCTACACCTTC. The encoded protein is CASSIRSYGYTF.

CDR3 bases: TGTGCCAGCAGTTTAGAGGGAGGGACCTACAATGAGCAGTTCTTC. As protein: CASSLEGGTYNEQFF. The chain uses TRBV12-3 or TRBV12-4 and TRBJ2-1; 7 bases align to TRBD2. With V trimmed by 1 base and J by 2 bases, 2 bases remained unmatched. This CDR3 contains 15 residues.

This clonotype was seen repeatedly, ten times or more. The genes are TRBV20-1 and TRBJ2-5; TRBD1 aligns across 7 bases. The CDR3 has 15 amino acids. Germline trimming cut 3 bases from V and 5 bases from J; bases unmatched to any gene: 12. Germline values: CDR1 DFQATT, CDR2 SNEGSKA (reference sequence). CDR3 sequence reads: CSARDISTGAETQYF. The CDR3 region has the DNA TGCAGTGCTAGGGATATATCAACAGGGGCGGAGACCCAGTACTTC.

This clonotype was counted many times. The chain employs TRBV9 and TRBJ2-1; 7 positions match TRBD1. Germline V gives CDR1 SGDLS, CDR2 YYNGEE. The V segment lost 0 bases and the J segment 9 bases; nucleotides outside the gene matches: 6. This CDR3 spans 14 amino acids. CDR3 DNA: TGTGCCAGCAGCGTAGAGTACAGGGGCGGTGAGCAGTTCTTC. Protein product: CASSVEYRGGEQFF.

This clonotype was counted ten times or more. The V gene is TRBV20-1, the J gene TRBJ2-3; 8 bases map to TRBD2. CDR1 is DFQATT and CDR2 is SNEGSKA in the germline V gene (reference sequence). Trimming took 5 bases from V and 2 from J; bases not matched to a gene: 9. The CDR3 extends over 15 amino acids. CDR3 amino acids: CSAQTGGETTDTQYF. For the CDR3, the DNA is TGCAGTGCTCAGACCGGGGGGGAGACCACAGATACGCAGTATTTT.

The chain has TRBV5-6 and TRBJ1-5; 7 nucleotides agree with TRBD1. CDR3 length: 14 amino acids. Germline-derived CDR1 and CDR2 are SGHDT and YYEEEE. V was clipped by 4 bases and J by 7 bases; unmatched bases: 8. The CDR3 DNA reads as TGTGCCAGCAGCAAACAGGGGAGGGGGCAGCCCCAGCATTTT. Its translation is CASSKQGRGQPQHF.

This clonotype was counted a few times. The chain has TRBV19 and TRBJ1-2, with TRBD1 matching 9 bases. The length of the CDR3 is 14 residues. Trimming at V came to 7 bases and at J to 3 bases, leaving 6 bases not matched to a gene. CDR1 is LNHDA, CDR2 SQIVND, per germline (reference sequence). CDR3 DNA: TGTGCCAGTACCCGGACAGGGGAGGACTATGGCTACACCTTC. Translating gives CASTRTGEDYGYTF.

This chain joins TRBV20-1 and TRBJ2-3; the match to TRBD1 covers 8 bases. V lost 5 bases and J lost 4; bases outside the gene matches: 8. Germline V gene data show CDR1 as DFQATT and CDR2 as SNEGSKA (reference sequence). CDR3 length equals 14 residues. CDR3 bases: TGCAGTGCTGACCCAGGGGGCAGTTCAGATACGCAGTATTTT. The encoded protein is CSADPGGSSDTQYF.

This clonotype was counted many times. CDR3 bases: TGTGCCAGCAGCTTGGCCACCGTTAATTCACCCCTCCACTTT. Translating it yields CASSLATVNSPLHF. The rearrangement uses TRBV11-1 and TRBJ1-6; D gene ambiguous. V lost 3 bases to trimming and J lost 6 bases, with 9 bases between them. From germline, CDR1 is SGHAT and CDR2 FQDESV (reference sequence). The CDR3 is made up of 14 amino acids.

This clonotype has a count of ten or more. The CDR3 sequence is CAWSVRGANTEAFF. Here the CDR3 DNA reads TGTGCCTGGAGCGTTAGGGGGGCCAACACTGAAGCTTTCTTT. The J gene is TRBJ1-1, the V gene TRBV30, with a tentative D call TRBD1 (6 bases). The CDR3 is 14 amino acids. Trimming took off 3 bases at V and 2 bases at J, with 13 bases between the two ends. Germline CDR1 reads GTSNPN; CDR2 reads SVGIG (reference sequence).

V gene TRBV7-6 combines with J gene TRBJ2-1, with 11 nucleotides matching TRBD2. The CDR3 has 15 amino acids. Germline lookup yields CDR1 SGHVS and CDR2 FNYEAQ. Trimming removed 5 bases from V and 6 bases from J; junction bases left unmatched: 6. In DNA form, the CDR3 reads TGTGCCAGCAGCCCCGGACTAGCGGGCCTCAATGAGCAGTTCTTC. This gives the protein CASSPGLAGLNEQFF.

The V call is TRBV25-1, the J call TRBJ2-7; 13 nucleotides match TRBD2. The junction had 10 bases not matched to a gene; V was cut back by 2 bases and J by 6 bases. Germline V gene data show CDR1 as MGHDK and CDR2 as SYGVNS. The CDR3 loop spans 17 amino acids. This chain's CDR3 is CASSEGLGLAGYGEQYF. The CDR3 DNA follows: TGTGCCAGCAGTGAAGGATTGGGACTAGCGGGATATGGCGAGCAGTACTTC.

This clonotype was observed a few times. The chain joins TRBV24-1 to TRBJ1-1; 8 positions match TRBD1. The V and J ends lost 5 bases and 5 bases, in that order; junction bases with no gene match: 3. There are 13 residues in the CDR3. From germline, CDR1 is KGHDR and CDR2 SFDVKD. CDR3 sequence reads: CATSAGGETEAFF. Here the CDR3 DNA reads TGTGCCACCAGTGCAGGGGGCGAAACTGAAGCTTTCTTT.